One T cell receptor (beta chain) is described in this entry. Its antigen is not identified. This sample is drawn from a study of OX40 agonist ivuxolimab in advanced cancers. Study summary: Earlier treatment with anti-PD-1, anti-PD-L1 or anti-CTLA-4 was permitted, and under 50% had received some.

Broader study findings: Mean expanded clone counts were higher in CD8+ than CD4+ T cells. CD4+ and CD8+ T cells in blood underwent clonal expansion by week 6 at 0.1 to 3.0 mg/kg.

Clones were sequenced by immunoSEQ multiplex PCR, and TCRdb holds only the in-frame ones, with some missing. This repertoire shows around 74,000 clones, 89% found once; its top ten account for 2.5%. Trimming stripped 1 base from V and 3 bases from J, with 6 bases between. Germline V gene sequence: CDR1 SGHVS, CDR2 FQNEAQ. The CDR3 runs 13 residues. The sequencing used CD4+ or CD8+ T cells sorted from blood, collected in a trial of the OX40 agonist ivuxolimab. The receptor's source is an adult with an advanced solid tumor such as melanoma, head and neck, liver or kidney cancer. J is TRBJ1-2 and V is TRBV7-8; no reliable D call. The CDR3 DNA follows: TGTGCCAGCAGCTTAGGCCCAGACTATGGCTACACCTTC. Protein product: CASSLGPDYGYTF. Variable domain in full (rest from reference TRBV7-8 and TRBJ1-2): GAGVSQSPRYKVAKRGQDVALRCDPISGHVSLFWYQQALGQGPEFLTYFQNEAQLDKSGLPSDRFFAERPEGSVSTLKIQRTQQEDSAVYLCASSLGPDYGYTFGSGTRLTVV.